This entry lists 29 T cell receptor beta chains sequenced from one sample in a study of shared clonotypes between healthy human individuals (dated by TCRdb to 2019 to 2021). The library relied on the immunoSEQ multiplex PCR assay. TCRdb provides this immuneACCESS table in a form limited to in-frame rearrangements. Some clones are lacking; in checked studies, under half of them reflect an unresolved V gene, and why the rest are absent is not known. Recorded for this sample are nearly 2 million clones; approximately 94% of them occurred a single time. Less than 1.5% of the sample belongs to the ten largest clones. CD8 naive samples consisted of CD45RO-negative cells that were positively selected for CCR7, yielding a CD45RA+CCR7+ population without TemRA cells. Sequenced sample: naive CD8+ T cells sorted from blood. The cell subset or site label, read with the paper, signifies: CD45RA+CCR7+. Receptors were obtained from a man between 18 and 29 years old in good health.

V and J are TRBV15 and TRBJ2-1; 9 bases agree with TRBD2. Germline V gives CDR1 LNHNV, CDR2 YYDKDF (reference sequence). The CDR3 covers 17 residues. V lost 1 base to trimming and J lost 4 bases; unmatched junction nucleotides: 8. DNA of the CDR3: TGTGCCACCAGCAGAGCCGGGACTAGCACTCCGTACAATGAGCAGTTCTTC. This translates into CATSRAGTSTPYNEQFF.

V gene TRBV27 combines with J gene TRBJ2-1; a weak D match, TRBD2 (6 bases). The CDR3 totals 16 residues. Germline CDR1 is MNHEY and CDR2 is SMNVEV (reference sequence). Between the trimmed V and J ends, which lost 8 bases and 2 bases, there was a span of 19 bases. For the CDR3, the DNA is TGTGCCAGCTCTCCTTCCTTAGCGGAGGCCTACAATGAGCAGTTCTTC. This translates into CASSPSLAEAYNEQFF.

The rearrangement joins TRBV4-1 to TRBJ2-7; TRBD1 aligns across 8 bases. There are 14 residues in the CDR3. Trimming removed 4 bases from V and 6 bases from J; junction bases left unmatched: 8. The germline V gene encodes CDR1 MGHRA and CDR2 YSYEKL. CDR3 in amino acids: CASSPQGALAEQYF. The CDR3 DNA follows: TGCGCCAGCAGCCCCCAGGGGGCGCTAGCCGAGCAGTACTTC.

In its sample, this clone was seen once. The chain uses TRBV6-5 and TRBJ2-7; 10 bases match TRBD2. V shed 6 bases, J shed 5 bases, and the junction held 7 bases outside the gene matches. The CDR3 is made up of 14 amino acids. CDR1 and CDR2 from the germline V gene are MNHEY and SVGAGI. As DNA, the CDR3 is TGTGCCAGCAGCCGAGAGCGGGAGGGCCACGAGCAGTACTTC. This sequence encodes CASSREREGHEQYF.

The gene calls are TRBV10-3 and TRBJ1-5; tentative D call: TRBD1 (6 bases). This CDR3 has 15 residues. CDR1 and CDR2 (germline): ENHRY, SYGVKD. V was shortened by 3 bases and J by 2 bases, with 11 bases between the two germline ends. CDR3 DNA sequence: TGTGCCATCAGTGACGATAGGACAGGCAATCAGCCCCAGCATTTT. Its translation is CAISDDRTGNQPQHF.

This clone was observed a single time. The CDR3 region has the DNA TGTGCCAGCAGCTTAGACGTGAAAGAGACCCAGTACTTC. Its protein is CASSLDVKETQYF. The V call is TRBV7-9, the J call TRBJ2-5; D ambiguous. Germline CDR1 SEHNR, CDR2 FQNEAQ (reference sequence). The CDR3 runs to 13 residues. V lost 1 base, J lost 3 bases, and 6 bases lay in between.

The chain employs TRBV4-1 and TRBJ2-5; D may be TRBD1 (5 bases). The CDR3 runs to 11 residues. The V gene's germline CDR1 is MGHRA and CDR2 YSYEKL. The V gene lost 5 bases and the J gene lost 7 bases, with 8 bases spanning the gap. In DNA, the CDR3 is TGCGCCAGCAGCGCTCAGGGGACCCAGTACTTC. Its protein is CASSAQGTQYF.

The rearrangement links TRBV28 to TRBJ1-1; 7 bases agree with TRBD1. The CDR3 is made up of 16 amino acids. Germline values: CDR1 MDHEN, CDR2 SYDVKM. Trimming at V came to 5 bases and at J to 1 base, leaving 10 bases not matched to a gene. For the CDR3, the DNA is TGTGCCAGCAGTGACAGGGACGGCTTTGGGAACACTGAAGCTTTCTTT. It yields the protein CASSDRDGFGNTEAFF.

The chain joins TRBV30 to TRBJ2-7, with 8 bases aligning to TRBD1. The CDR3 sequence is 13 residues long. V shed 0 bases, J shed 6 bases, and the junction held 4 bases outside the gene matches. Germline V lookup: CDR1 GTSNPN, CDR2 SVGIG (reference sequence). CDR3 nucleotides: TGTGCCTGGAGTGTACAGGGGGGTGCCGAGCAGTACTTC. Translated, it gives CAWSVQGGAEQYF.

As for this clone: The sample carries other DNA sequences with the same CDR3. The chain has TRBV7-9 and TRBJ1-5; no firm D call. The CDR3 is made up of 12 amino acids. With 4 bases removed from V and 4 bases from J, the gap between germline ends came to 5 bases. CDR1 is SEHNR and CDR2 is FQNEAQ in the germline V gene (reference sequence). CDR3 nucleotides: TGTGCCAGCAGCTCACAAAATCAGCCCCAGCATTTT. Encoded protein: CASSSQNQPQHF. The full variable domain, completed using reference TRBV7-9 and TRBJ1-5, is DTGVSQNPRHKITKRGQNVTFRCDPISEHNRLYWYRQTLGQGPEFLTYFQNEAQLEKSRLLSDRFSAERPKGSFSTLEIQRTEQGDSAMYLCASSSQNQPQHFGDGTRLSIL.

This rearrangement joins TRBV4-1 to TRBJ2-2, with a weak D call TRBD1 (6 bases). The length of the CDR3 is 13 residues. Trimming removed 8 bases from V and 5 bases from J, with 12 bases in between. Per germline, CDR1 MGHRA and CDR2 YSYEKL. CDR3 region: CASATGYTGELFF. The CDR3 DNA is TGCGCCAGCGCCACAGGGTATACCGGGGAGCTGTTTTTT.

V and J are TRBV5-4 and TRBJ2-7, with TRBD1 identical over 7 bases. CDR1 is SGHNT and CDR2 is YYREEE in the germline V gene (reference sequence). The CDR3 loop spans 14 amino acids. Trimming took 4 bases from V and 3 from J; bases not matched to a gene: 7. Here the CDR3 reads CASSLGQSDYEQYF. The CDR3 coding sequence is TGTGCCAGCAGCCTGGGACAGTCTGACTACGAGCAGTACTTC. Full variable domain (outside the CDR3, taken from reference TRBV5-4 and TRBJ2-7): ETGVTQSPTHLIKTRGQQVTLRCSSQSGHNTVSWYQQALGQGPQFIFQYYREEENGRGNFPPRFSGLQFPNYSSELNVNALELDDSALYLCASSLGQSDYEQYFGPGTRLTVT.

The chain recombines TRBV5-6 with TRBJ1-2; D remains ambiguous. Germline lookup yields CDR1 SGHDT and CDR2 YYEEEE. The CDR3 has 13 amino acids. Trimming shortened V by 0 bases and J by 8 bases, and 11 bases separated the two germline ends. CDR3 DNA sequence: TGTGCCAGCAGCTTGGCGGGCAGCGAGGGCTACACCTTC. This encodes CASSLAGSEGYTF.

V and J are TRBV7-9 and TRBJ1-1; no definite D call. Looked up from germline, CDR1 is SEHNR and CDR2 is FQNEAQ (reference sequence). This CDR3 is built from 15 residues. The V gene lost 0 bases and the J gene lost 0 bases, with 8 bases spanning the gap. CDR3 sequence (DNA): TGTGCCAGCAGCTTAGCGTTGAACGTGAACACTGAAGCTTTCTTT. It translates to CASSLALNVNTEAFF.

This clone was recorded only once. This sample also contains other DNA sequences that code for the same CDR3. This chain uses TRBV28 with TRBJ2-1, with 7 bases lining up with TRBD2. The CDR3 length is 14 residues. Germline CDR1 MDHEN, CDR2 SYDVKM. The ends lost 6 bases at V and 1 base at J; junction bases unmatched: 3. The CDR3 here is CASSYSGSYNEQFF. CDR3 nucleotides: TGTGCCAGCAGCTATAGCGGGTCCTACAATGAGCAGTTCTTC.

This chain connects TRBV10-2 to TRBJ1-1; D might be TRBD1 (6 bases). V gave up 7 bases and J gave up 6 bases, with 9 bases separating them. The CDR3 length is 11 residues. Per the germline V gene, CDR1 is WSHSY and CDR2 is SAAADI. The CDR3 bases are TGCGCCAGCAATGGGGGCCCTGAAGCTTTCTTT. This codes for CASNGGPEAFF.

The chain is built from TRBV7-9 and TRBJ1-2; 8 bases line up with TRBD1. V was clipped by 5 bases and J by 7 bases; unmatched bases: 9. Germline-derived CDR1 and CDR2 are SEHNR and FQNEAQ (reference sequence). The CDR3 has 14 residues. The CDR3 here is CASSQDREVSGYTF. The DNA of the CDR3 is TGTGCCAGCAGCCAGGACAGGGAGGTCTCTGGCTACACCTTC.

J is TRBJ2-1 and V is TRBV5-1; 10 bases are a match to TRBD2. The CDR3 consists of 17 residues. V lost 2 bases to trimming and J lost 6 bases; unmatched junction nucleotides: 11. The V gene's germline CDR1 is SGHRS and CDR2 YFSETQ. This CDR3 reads CASSFITAGGPSNEQFF. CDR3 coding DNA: TGCGCCAGCAGCTTTATAACAGCGGGGGGGCCTAGCAATGAGCAGTTCTTC.

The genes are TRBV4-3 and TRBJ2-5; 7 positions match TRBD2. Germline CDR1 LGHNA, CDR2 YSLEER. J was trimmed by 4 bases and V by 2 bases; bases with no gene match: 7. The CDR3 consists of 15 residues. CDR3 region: CASSQLLATGETQYF. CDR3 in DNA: TGCGCCAGCAGCCAACTACTAGCGACTGGAGAGACCCAGTACTTC.

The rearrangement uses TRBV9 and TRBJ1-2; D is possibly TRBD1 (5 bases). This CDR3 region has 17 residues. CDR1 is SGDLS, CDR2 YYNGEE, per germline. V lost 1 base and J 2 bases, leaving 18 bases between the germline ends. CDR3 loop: CASSVFPGRGLNYGYTF. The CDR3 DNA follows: TGTGCCAGCAGCGTATTCCCAGGGCGCGGTCTGAACTATGGCTACACCTTC.

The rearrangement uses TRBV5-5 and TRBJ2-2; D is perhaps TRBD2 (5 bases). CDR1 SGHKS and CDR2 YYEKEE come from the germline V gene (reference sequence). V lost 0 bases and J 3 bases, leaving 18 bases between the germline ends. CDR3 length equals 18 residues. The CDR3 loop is CASSLVYSSGRYTGELFF. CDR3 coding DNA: TGTGCCAGCAGCTTGGTATATTCGAGCGGTCGGTACACCGGGGAGCTGTTTTTT.

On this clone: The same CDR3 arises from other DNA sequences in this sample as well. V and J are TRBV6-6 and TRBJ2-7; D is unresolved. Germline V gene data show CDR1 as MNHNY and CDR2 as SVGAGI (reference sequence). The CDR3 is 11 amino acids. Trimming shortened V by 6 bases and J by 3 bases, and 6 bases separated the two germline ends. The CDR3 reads CASSPDYEQYF. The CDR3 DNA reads TGTGCCAGCAGCCCTGACTACGAGCAGTACTTC.

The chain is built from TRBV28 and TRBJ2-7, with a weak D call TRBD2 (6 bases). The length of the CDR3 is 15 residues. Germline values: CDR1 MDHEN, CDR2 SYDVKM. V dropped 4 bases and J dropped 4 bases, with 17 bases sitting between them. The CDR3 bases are TGTGCCAGCAGTTCCGGGACTGAAGACTCTTACGAGCAGTACTTC. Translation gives CASSSGTEDSYEQYF. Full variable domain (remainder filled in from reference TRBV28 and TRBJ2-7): DVKVTQSSRYLVKRTGEKVFLECVQDMDHENMFWYRQDPGLGLRLIYFSYDVKMKEKGDIPEGYSVSREKKERFSLILESASTNQTSMYLCASSSGTEDSYEQYFGPGTRLTVT.

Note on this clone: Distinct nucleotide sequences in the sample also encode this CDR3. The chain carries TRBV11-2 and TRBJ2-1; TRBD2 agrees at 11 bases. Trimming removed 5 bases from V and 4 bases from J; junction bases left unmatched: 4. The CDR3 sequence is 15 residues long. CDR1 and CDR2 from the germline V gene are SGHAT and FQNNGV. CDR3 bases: TGTGCCAGCAGCCCCGGGACTAGCGGATACAATGAGCAGTTCTTC. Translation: CASSPGTSGYNEQFF.

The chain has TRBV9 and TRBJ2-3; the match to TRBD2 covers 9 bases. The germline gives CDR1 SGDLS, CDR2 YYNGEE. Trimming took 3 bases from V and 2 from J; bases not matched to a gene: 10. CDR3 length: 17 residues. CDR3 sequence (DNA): TGTGCCAGCAGCGGAAGAGAGAGCGGGAGGAACACAGATACGCAGTATTTT. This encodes CASSGRESGRNTDTQYF.

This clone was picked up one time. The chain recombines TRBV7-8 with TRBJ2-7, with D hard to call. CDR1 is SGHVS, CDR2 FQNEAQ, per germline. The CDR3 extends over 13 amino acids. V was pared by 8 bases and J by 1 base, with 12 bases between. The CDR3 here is CASLPGSSYEQYF. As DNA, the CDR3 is TGTGCCAGCCTTCCCGGGTCTTCCTACGAGCAGTACTTC.

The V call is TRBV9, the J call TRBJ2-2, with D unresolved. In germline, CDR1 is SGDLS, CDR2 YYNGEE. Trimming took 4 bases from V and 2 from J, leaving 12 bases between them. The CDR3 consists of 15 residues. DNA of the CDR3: TGTGCCAGCAGCCTTCGAATTGGCAACACCGGGGAGCTGTTTTTT. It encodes CASSLRIGNTGELFF.

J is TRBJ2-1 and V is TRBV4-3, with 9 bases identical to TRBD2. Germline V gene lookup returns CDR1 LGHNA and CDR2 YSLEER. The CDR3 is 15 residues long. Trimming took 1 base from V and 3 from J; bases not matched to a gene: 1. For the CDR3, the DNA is TGCGCCAGCAGCCAAGGTAGCGGGAGCTACAATGAGCAGTTCTTC. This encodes CASSQGSGSYNEQFF.

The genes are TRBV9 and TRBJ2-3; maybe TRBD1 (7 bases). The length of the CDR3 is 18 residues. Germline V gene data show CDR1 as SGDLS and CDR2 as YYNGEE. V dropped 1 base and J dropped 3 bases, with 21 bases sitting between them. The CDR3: CASSVWGDSGYTTDTQYF. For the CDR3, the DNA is TGTGCCAGCAGCGTATGGGGGGACAGCGGCTATACAACAGATACGCAGTATTTT.